This TCR beta chain was documented in a study of identical twins (dated by TCRdb to the mid-2010s). With regard to the full study: TCR alpha and beta repertoires from monozygotic twins, unrelated adults of various ages and cord blood were deep-sequenced to test whether fetal clonotypes persist. Replicate twin experiments were performed at different times using different library preparation protocols to rule out contamination.

Results the study describes overall, beyond this receptor: Invariant T cells such as MAIT and iNKT could partly confound zero-insertion analyses, though diverse VJ usage argued against this for most clonotypes. Out-of-frame TCR alpha sharing in monozygotic twins was systematically underestimated by recombination models, whereas sharing between unrelated individuals was in agreement with the recombination models. Because the same donors could not be followed over many years, the conclusions relied on cross-sectional statistical analysis. Excess twin sharing in beta out-of-frame sequences was weaker because fewer shared sequences lowered the signal-to-noise ratio. Compared with coincidental sharing between unrelated individuals, an excess of low generation-probability sequences was observed among out-of-frame TCR alpha sequences shared between twins. Fewer insertions were carried by abundant cord blood beta clonotypes; a weaker similar trend was observed in young adult naive repertoires, while no such trend was observed in memory repertoires.

Points on this clonotype: The antigen this receptor binds is unknown. Possible read error: a much larger clone is one base away.

The library was produced with 5' RACE. The listed sequencing device is Illumina HiSeq 2000. Template switching introduced a universal primer binding site; the final cDNA contained a unique molecular identifier, enabling accurate counting of TCR cDNA molecules. Specific primers in the conserved constant-segment region were used to synthesize first-strand cDNA for TCR alpha and beta chains. Each cDNA library was double barcoded, with a SMART-Mk sample barcode plus Illumina barcodes, to control for contamination. TruSeq adapter sequences and Illumina sample barcodes were added in two successive PCR steps. The TCR alpha and beta cDNA libraries were sequenced on the Illumina HiSeq platform using custom primers. The authors' analysis ran thus. MiGEC was used to process raw reads and extract unique molecular identifiers, and MiXCR was used to find CDR3 positions. For each individual, recombination models were inferred using an EM algorithm with the repgenHMM and IGoR tools. Shared clonotypes were analyzed with the tcR package in R, and sharing was normalized by the product of cloneset sizes. Out-of-frame nonproductive sequences were analyzed to study raw recombination free of thymic and clonal selection effects. TCRdb handled the public reads itself, with Q25 trimming in fastp and clone calling in MiXCR, and kept productive beta chains. Rows matching on CDR3 protein sequence are summarized as one entry with the most common DNA and genes. The authors' filters were not applied to this entry. The sample contains 200,000 to 300,000 distinct CDR3 sequences, roughly 10% of them found a single time. The ten largest clonotypes hold about 9% of the sample.

As encoded in the germline V gene, CDR1 is MDHEN while CDR2 is SYDVKM. The CDR3 covers 15 residues, taking in both the cysteine and the phenylalanine. Only the CDR3 region is kept as DNA, spanning 45 bases read in frame from base 1. All donors were healthy Caucasians. Using Miltenyi CD45RO+ enrichment and human naive T-cell isolation kits, memory (CD45RO+) and naive T cells were isolated from PBMC. This TCR came from a man in his forties or fifties in good health. The V and J segments used are TRBV28 and TRBJ2-7; 10 nucleotides in the junction match TRBD2. Sequenced: memory T cells sorted from blood. The label giving this sample's cell subset or site can be read as: CD45RO+ enriched T cells. The CDR3 here reads CATSPSASGRSEQYF. The bases are TGTGCCACCAGTCCCTCGGCTAGCGGGAGATCCGAGCAGTACTTC.